The 24 T cell receptor beta chains reported below all come from one sample, sequenced in a study of shared clonotypes between healthy human individuals. Some clones are missing from TCRdb's copy, which holds only in-frame ones; the method was immunoSEQ multiplex PCR. In the table there are 1,400,000 or so clones, about 98.5% of which are singletons. The sequenced material came from naive CD4+ T cells sorted from blood. As to subset: CD45RA+ positively selected. Every receptor here comes from a man aged 25-45 years in good health.

The rearrangement links TRBV10-2 to TRBJ2-7; D is perhaps TRBD1 or TRBD2 (6 bases each). With 7 bases removed from V and 2 bases from J, the gap between germline ends came to 18 bases. Germline V gene lookup returns CDR1 WSHSY and CDR2 SAAADI. The CDR3 runs 15 residues. Here the CDR3 DNA reads TGCGCCAGCATCCTCGGAGGGGGGAGTCCCTACGAGCAGTACTTC. It translates to CASILGGGSPYEQYF.

The chain uses TRBV5-4 and TRBJ2-1, with unresolved D. V was pared by 0 bases and J by 12 bases, with 10 bases between. Germline V CDR1 and CDR2: SGHNT, YYREEE (reference sequence). The CDR3 is 12 amino acids. CDR3 sequence (DNA): TGTGCCAGCAGCTTGGCCTTCGGTGGGCAGTTCTTC. Protein: CASSLAFGGQFF. Drawing the rest from reference TRBV5-4 and TRBJ2-1, the complete variable domain is ETGVTQSPTHLIKTRGQQVTLRCSSQSGHNTVSWYQQALGQGPQFIFQYYREEENGRGNFPPRFSGLQFPNYSSELNVNALELDDSALYLCASSLAFGGQFFGPGTRLTVL.

The chain employs TRBV5-1 and TRBJ2-5; D unresolved. The V gene lost 7 bases and the J gene lost 5 bases, with 9 bases spanning the gap. Per the germline V gene, CDR1 is SGHRS and CDR2 is YFSETQ. The CDR3 is made up of 11 amino acids. Here the CDR3 DNA reads TGCGCCAGCTCCCGCACCGAGACCCAGTACTTC. Its translation is CASSRTETQYF.

The V gene is TRBV19, the J gene TRBJ2-1, with D possibly TRBD2 on 5 matching bases. This CDR3 has 17 residues. CDR1 is LNHDA, CDR2 SQIVND, per germline (reference sequence). Trimming removed 3 bases from V and 0 bases from J, with 15 bases in between. CDR3 protein: CASSIFSREGSYNEQFF. The CDR3 DNA follows: TGTGCCAGTAGTATTTTCTCTCGGGAAGGCTCCTACAATGAGCAGTTCTTC.

The J gene is TRBJ1-5, the V gene TRBV28; D perhaps matches TRBD1 (5 bases). Germline V gene sequence: CDR1 MDHEN, CDR2 SYDVKM. Trimming removed 2 bases from V and 6 bases from J, with 11 bases in between. The length of the CDR3 is 14 residues. CDR3 DNA sequence: TGTGCCAGCAGTTTAACAGGTCGTCGTCAGCCCCAGCATTTT. This codes for CASSLTGRRQPQHF.

The J gene is TRBJ2-1, the V gene TRBV29-1; 10 bases map to TRBD1. The germline V gene has CDR1 SQVTM and CDR2 ANQGSEA. CDR3 size: 14 residues. V gave up 4 bases and J gave up 4 bases; unmatched junction bases: 4. The CDR3 spells CSVVGDRGYNEQFF. The CDR3 DNA sequence: TGCAGCGTTGTCGGGGACAGGGGTTACAATGAGCAGTTCTTC.

V is TRBV28 and J is TRBJ1-1, with a possible D match to TRBD1 (6 bases). The germline CDR1 and CDR2 sequences are MDHEN and SYDVKM. Between the trimmed V and J ends, which lost 1 base and 0 bases, there was a span of 12 bases. The CDR3 totals 16 residues. CDR3 in amino acids: CASSLSVGGLNTEAFF. The CDR3 nucleotides are TGTGCCAGCAGTTTATCAGTAGGGGGTCTGAACACTGAAGCTTTCTTT.

The chain has TRBV6-6 and TRBJ2-5, with 8 bases lining up with TRBD1. Unmatched junction bases numbered 7, after V lost 2 bases and J lost 5 bases. The CDR3 extends over 15 amino acids. Germline values: CDR1 MNHNY, CDR2 SVGAGI (reference sequence). Here the CDR3 reads CASSYGSGGRETQYF. DNA for the CDR3: TGTGCCAGCAGTTACGGGTCAGGGGGCCGGGAGACCCAGTACTTC.

The chain uses TRBV7-2 and TRBJ2-1; 9 bases align to TRBD1. The CDR3 covers 14 residues. J gave up 6 bases and V 7 bases, and 7 bases lay outside the gene matches. Germline CDR1 reads SGHTA; CDR2 reads FQGNSA. CDR3 amino acids: CASTRWDRANEQFF. DNA of the CDR3: TGTGCCAGCACCCGGTGGGACAGGGCCAATGAGCAGTTCTTC.

This clone was observed a single time. The chain combines TRBV5-1 with TRBJ2-5, with 9 bases lining up with TRBD2. The germline CDR1 and CDR2 sequences are SGHRS and YFSETQ. The CDR3 is 15 residues long. With 0 bases clipped from V and 5 bases from J, the junction kept 5 bases outside the gene matches. CDR3 DNA sequence: TGCGCCAGCAGCTTGGCCCTAGCGGGGCTGGAGACCCAGTACTTC. Encoded protein: CASSLALAGLETQYF.

This chain joins TRBV11-1 and TRBJ2-7, with D possibly TRBD2 on 6 matching bases. Germline CDR1 and CDR2: SGHAT and FQDESV (reference sequence). Trimming took 3 bases from V and 1 from J, leaving 19 bases between them. The CDR3 spans 17 residues. The CDR3 DNA reads TGTGCCAGCAGCTTTTTCGGCGAGCGGGTTAGTTCCTACGAGCAGTACTTC. It translates to CASSFFGERVSSYEQYF.

The V gene is TRBV2, the J gene TRBJ2-7, with TRBD1 matching over 7 bases. The J segment lost 1 base and the V segment lost 4 bases, leaving 4 bases of the junction unmatched. Germline CDR1 SNHLY, CDR2 FYNNEI. The CDR3 runs to 14 residues. This CDR3 reads CASSVTGLSYEQYF. In DNA, the CDR3 is TGTGCCAGCAGTGTGACAGGGCTGTCCTACGAGCAGTACTTC. The complete variable domain, with remaining parts taken from reference TRBV2 and TRBJ2-7, reads EPEVTQTPSHQVTQMGQEVILRCVPISNHLYFYWYRQILGQKVEFLVSFYNNEISEKSEIFDDQFSVERPDGSNFTLKIRSTKLEDSAMYFCASSVTGLSYEQYFGPGTRLTVT.

V is TRBV21-1 and J is TRBJ2-2; the D call of TRBD2 is as the table states it, not checked on the DNA. TRBV21-1 is shown as a pseudogene. This CDR3 has 19 residues. The CDR3 region is CASIQGRLAGKRNTGELFF. DNA of the CDR3: TGTGCCAGCATCCAGGGCAGACTAGCGGGGAAAAGGAACACCGGGGAGCTGTTTTTT.

V is TRBV6-6 and J is TRBJ2-7; unclear D gene. Between the trimmed V and J ends, which lost 2 bases and 2 bases, there was a span of 7 bases. Germline CDR1 MNHNY, CDR2 SVGAGI (reference sequence). The CDR3 has 13 residues. As DNA, the CDR3 is TGTGCCAGCAGTTACGCTCCAGCCTACGAGCAGTACTTC. The encoded protein is CASSYAPAYEQYF.

This sequence joins TRBV28 and TRBJ2-1; no definite D call. CDR1 and CDR2 from the germline V gene are MDHEN and SYDVKM. The CDR3 is 11 residues long. V was cut by 6 bases and J by 10 bases, with 10 bases left in between. As DNA, the CDR3 is TGTGCCAGCAGCCTCTCCGGGGAGCAGTTCTTC. This encodes CASSLSGEQFF.

In nucleotides, the CDR3 is TGCGCCAGCAGGGTACAGGGGGCGGTTAACTATGGCTACACCTTC. Translated: CASRVQGAVNYGYTF. The chain combines TRBV5-1 with TRBJ1-2; TRBD1 aligns across 9 bases. V lost 5 bases, J lost 1 base, and 6 bases stayed unmatched. The CDR3 has 15 amino acids. Germline V lookup: CDR1 SGHRS, CDR2 YFSETQ.

Turning to this clone: The sample holds other DNA sequences that translate to the same CDR3. The chain employs TRBV19 and TRBJ1-5, with D perhaps TRBD1 (5 bases). Trimming took off 5 bases at V and 6 bases at J, with 5 bases between the two ends. The CDR3 totals 11 residues. Germline V gene data show CDR1 as LNHDA and CDR2 as SQIVND (reference sequence). This CDR3 is CASSQGQPQHF. As DNA, the CDR3 is TGTGCCAGTAGTCAGGGTCAGCCCCAGCATTTT.

The chain recombines TRBV18 with TRBJ1-4, with D perhaps TRBD1 (6 bases). Deletions cut 5 bases from V and 0 bases from J, with 13 bases between. This CDR3 region has 16 residues. Germline values: CDR1 KGHSH, CDR2 LQKENI. In DNA, the CDR3 is TGTGCCAGCTCATCACGTGGGGGCGCAACTAATGAAAAACTGTTTTTT. Its translation: CASSSRGGATNEKLFF. The entire variable domain, with the rest obtained from reference TRBV18 and TRBJ1-4, is as follows: NAGVMQNPRHLVRRRGQEARLRCSPMKGHSHVYWYRQLPEEGLKFMVYLQKENIIDESGMPKERFSAEFPKEGPSILRIQQVVRGDSAAYFCASSSRGGATNEKLFFGSGTQLSVL.

On this clone: The same CDR3 is also encoded by other DNA sequences in this sample. The chain combines TRBV9 with TRBJ2-2; D unclear. Germline V lookup: CDR1 SGDLS, CDR2 YYNGEE. Trimming shortened V by 0 bases and J by 4 bases, and 4 bases separated the two germline ends. This CDR3 contains 13 residues. The CDR3 DNA reads as TGTGCCAGCAGCGTAGCGGGCACCGGGGAGCTGTTTTTT. It encodes CASSVAGTGELFF.

The V and J genes are TRBV9 and TRBJ1-4; D gene ambiguous. Trimming removed 0 bases from V and 8 bases from J, with 17 bases in between. The V gene's germline CDR1 is SGDLS and CDR2 YYNGEE. The CDR3 consists of 16 residues. CDR3 in DNA: TGTGCCAGCAGCGTAGATGGAGGACGGCGCAACGAAAAACTGTTTTTT. Its translation: CASSVDGGRRNEKLFF.

The chain uses TRBV5-1 and TRBJ2-7; 11 bases map to TRBD2. CDR3 length: 14 amino acids. CDR1 and CDR2 from the germline V gene are SGHRS and YFSETQ. The V gene end was trimmed by 3 bases and the J gene end by 5 bases; junction bases not matched to a gene: 4. CDR3: CASSSLAGAHEQYF. The CDR3 region has the DNA TGCGCCAGCAGCTCACTAGCGGGAGCCCACGAGCAGTACTTC.

The chain is built from TRBV28 and TRBJ2-7; 9 positions match TRBD1. Germline loops: CDR1 MDHEN, CDR2 SYDVKM. The length of the CDR3 is 15 residues. The J segment lost 3 bases and the V segment lost 7 bases, leaving 10 bases of the junction unmatched. For the CDR3, the DNA is TGTGCCAGCACGGGGTCCGGACAGGGGTTCTACGAGCAGTACTTC. Translating gives CASTGSGQGFYEQYF.

This chain joins TRBV28 and TRBJ1-1; 7 bases map to TRBD1. The germline V gene encodes CDR1 MDHEN and CDR2 SYDVKM. The CDR3 has 14 amino acids. V dropped 4 bases and J dropped 1; count of bases not matched to a gene: 3. CDR3 residues: CASSSWTGNTEAFF. The CDR3 DNA is TGTGCCAGCAGTTCCTGGACAGGGAACACTGAAGCTTTCTTT.

The chain carries TRBV7-9 and TRBJ2-1, with 9 bases aligning to TRBD2. Losses at the gene ends were 9 bases for V and 4 bases for J; bases not matched to a gene: 10. The CDR3 length is 15 residues. CDR1 is SEHNR and CDR2 is FQNEAQ in the germline V gene (reference sequence). The CDR3: CARTESAGGYNEQFF. CDR3 coding DNA: TGTGCCAGGACGGAGTCCGCGGGAGGGTACAATGAGCAGTTCTTC.